One sample yielded the 2 T cell receptor beta chains listed below, sequenced in a study of T cells in Graves' hyperthyroidism and ophthalmopathy. What was amplified from RNA transcripts were TCR beta CDR3 regions. A first-round RT-PCR of the TCR CDR3 used the HTBI primer set. One entry per CDR3 protein, called by TCRdb with MiXCR from the multiplex PCR reads. The repertoire holds 480,000 or so distinct CDR3 sequences, with around 43% as singletons. The sample taken for sequencing was peripheral blood or thyroid tissue (not recorded which). The receptor set was obtained from an adult woman with Graves' disease, either hyperthyroidism or ophthalmopathy (not recorded which).

The chain combines TRBV20-1 with TRBJ1-1, with D possibly TRBD1 on 6 matching bases. Germline V gene sequence: CDR1 DFQATT, CDR2 SNEGSKA (reference sequence). This CDR3 is built from 13 residues. Trimming cost V 3 bases and J 4 bases, with 12 bases left between them. Here the CDR3 reads CSARYRESTEAFF. Here the CDR3 DNA reads TGCAGTGCTAGGTACAGGGAAAGCACTGAAGCTTTCTTT.

The rearrangement uses TRBV2 and TRBJ2-6, with 10 bases fitting TRBD1. V was clipped by 8 bases and J by 0 bases; unmatched bases: 4. Per germline, CDR1 SNHLY and CDR2 FYNNEI. CDR3 length: 16 amino acids. The CDR3 here is CASRDRGFSGANVLTF. CDR3 nucleotide sequence: TGTGCCAGCCGGGACAGGGGATTCTCTGGGGCCAACGTCCTGACTTTC.